This TCR beta chain is drawn from a study of blood T cell repertoires in COVID-19. Study overall: Donors in the United States, Italy and Spain gave samples during acute or convalescent COVID-19. Sources were T cells, B-cell-depleted T cells, or PBMCs; the material itself was cDNA or gDNA.

Clones were read by immunoSEQ multiplex PCR, and TCRdb kept only the in-frame ones, dropping some. Among around 140,000 clones listed, approximately 88% were seen once. Trimming took 4 bases from V and 0 from J; bases not matched to a gene: 13. CDR1 is SGHAT, CDR2 FQNNGV, per germline. CDR3 size: 18 residues. Sequenced sample: peripheral blood. The origin of this receptor is a human donor in a cohort sampled during active COVID-19. The V gene is TRBV11-2, the J gene TRBJ1-2; 8 positions agree with TRBD1. The DNA of the CDR3 is TGTGCCAGCAGCTCAAGAGGACAGGGACACTCTCCTAACTATGGCTACACCTTC. It is translated as CASSSRGQGHSPNYGYTF. The whole variable domain, remainder taken from reference TRBV11-2 and TRBJ1-2, is EAGVAQSPRYKIIEKRQSVAFWCNPISGHATLYWYQQILGQGPKLLIQFQNNGVVDDSQLPKDRFSAERLKGVDSTLKIQPAKLEDSAVYLCASSSRGQGHSPNYGYTFGSGTRLTVV.